The clone carrying this T cell receptor (beta chain) was seen once. The target antigen is unknown. This specimen comes from a study of blood T cells in healthy people across ages. The overall study: When template switching was applied, about one barcoded beta molecule was captured per two T cells.

CDR1 MNHEY and CDR2 SMNVEV come from the germline V gene (reference sequence). Trimming cost V 2 bases and J 1 base, with 9 bases left between them. The CDR3 contains 15 residues. Healthy Caucasians from Russia aged about 6 to 95 served as donors. Whole-study results and caveats: When set beside aged donors, long-lived donors presented more naive CD4+ cells and higher diversity.

PCR was performed a second time for about 7 to 11 cycles using a sample-barcoded 5' primer and a J-beta primer mix. TCRdb used MiXCR to reprocess the 5' RACE reads, holding one entry per CDR3 protein. The sample lists 1,100,000 or so distinct CDR3 sequences, 40% to 50% occurring once. V and J are TRBV27 and TRBJ2-1, with no clear D. The receptor comes from a woman aged 55-70 years in good health. The sequenced material came from blood. CDR3: CASSLAVTSYNEQFF. CDR3 DNA: TGTGCCAGCAGTTTAGCGGTTACATCCTACAATGAGCAGTTCTTC.